This T cell receptor (beta chain) comes out of a study of blood T cell repertoires in COVID-19. The CDR3 consists of 13 residues. Between the trimmed V and J ends, which lost 1 base and 0 bases, there was a span of 4 bases. CDR1 is SGHRS and CDR2 is YFSETQ in the germline V gene. In the original processing: Reference gene primer amplification in the assay estimated nucleated cell counts. The table came from immunoSEQ multiplex PCR; TCRdb's copy has only in-frame clones and leaves some out. Clone size and V and J calls were adopted from that table, with D and trimming inferred from the DNA. The data hold roughly 150,000 clones, with around four fifths observed a single time.

This clonotype was obtained from a woman aged 45 to 65 who had recovered from COVID-19. Sequencing was done on a sample of PBMCs or T cells enriched from blood (not recorded which). V usage is TRBV5-1 and J usage is TRBJ1-1, with D uncertain. CDR3 protein: CASSLRVNTEAFF. The CDR3 coding sequence is TGCGCCAGCAGCTTGCGGGTGAACACTGAAGCTTTCTTT.